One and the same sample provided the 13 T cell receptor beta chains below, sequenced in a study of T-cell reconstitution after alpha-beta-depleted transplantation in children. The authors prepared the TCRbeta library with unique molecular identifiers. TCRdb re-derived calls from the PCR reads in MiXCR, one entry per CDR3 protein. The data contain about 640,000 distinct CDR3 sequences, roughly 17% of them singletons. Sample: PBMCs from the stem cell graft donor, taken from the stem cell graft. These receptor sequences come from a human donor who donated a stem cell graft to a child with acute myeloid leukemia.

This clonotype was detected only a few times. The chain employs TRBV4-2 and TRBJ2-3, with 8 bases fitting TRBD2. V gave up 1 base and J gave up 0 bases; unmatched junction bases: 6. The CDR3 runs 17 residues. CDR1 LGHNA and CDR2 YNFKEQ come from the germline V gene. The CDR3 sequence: CASSQVLAGGSTDTQYF. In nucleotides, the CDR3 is TGTGCCAGCAGCCAAGTATTGGCGGGGGGTAGCACAGATACGCAGTATTTT.

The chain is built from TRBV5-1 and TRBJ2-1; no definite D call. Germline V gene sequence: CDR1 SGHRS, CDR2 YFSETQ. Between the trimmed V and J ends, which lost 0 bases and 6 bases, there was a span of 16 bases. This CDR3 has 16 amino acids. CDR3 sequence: CASSLVVGSMANEQFF. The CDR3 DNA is TGCGCCAGCAGCTTGGTCGTCGGTAGTATGGCCAATGAGCAGTTCTTC. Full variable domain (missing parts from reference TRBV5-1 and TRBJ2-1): KAGVTQTPRYLIKTRGQQVTLSCSPISGHRSVSWYQQTPGQGLQFLFEYFSETQRNKGNFPGRFSGRQFSNSRSEMNVSTLELGDSALYLCASSLVVGSMANEQFFGPGTRLTVL.

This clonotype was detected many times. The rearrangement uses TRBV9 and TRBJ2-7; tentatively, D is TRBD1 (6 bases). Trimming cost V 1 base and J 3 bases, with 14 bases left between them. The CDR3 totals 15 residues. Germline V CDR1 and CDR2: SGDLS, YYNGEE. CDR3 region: CASSVSWQGNYEQYF. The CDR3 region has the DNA TGTGCCAGCAGCGTAAGTTGGCAGGGGAACTACGAGCAGTACTTC.

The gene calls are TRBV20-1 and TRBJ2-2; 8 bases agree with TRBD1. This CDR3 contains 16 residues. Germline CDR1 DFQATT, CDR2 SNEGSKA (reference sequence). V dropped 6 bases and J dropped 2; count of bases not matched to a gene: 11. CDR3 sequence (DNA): TGCAGTGCCTTAGTCGTAGACAGGGGCAACACCGGGGAGCTGTTTTTT. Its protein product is CSALVVDRGNTGELFF.

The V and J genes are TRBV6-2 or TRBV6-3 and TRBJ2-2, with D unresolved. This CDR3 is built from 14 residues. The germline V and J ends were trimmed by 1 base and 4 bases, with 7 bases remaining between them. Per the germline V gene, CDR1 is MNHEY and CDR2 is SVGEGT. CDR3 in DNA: TGTGCCAGCAGTTACTTCCGGGCCACCGGGGAGCTGTTTTTT. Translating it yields CASSYFRATGELFF.

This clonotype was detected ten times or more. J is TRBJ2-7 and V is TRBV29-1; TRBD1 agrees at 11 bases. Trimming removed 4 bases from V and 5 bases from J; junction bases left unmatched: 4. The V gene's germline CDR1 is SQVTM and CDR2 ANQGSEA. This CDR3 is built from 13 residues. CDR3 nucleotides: TGCAGCGTTGGGACAGGGGGCGAACACGAGCAGTACTTC. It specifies CSVGTGGEHEQYF.

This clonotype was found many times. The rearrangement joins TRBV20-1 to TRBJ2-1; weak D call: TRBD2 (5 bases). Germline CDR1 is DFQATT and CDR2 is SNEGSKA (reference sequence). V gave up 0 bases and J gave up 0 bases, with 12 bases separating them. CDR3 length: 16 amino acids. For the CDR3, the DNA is TGCAGTGCTAGAGATATAATAGGGAGCTCCTACAATGAGCAGTTCTTC. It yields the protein CSARDIIGSSYNEQFF.

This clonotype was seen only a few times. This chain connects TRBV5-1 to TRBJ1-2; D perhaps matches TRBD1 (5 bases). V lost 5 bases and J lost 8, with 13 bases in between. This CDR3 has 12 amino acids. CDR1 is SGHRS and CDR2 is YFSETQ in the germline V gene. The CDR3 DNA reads TGCGCCAGCAGTACCTCCCAGGGCGGCTACACCTTC. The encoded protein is CASSTSQGGYTF.

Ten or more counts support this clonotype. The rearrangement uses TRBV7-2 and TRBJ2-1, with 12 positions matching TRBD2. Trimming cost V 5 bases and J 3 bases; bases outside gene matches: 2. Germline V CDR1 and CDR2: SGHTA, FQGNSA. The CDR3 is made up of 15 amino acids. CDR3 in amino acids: CASSPSGGVYNEQFF. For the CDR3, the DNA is TGTGCCAGCAGCCCTAGCGGGGGGGTCTACAATGAGCAGTTCTTC.

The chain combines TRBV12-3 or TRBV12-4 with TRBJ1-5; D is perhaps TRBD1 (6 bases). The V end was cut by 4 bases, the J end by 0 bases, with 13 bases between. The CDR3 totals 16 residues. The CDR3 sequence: CASSSRQVGSNQPQHF. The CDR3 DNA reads TGTGCCAGCAGTTCCCGACAGGTTGGTAGCAATCAGCCCCAGCATTTT.

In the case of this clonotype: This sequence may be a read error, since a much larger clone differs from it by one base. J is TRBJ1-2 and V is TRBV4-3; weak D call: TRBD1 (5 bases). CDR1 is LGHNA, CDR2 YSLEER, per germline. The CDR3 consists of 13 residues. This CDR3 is CAGSQDLGDGYTF. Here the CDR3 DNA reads TGCGCCGGCAGCCAAGATCTGGGGGATGGCTACACCTTC.

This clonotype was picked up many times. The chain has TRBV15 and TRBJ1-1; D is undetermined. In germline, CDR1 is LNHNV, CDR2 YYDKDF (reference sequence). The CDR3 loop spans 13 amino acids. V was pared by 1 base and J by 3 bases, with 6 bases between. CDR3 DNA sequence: TGTGCCACCAGCAGAGTACCGGACACTGAAGCTTTCTTT. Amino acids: CATSRVPDTEAFF.

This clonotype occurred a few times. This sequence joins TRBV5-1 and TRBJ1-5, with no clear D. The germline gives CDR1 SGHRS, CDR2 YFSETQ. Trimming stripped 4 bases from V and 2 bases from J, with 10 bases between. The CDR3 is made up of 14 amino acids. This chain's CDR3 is CASSRGPGNQPQHF. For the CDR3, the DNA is TGCGCCAGCAGCCGTGGGCCCGGCAATCAGCCCCAGCATTTT.